Presented here are 9 T cell receptor beta chains from one specimen sequenced in a study of blood T cell repertoires in COVID-19. The assay was immunoSEQ multiplex PCR, and TCRdb's table has in-frame clones only and misses some. The data contain about 200,000 clones, 70% to 85% of them singletons. The source material was peripheral blood. All receptors derive from a human donor with acute or convalescent COVID-19. The donor label of this sample is uncertain.

The sample holds a few counts of this clone. The gene calls are TRBV27 and TRBJ1-4; D is uncertain. Germline CDR1 and CDR2: MNHEY and SMNVEV (reference sequence). The CDR3 extends over 14 amino acids. V lost 3 bases and J lost 0, with 5 bases in between. CDR3 in DNA: TGTGCCAGCAGTTTTTACTCAACTAATGAAAAACTGTTTTTT. Protein product: CASSFYSTNEKLFF.

The chain employs TRBV6-2 or TRBV6-3 and TRBJ2-5, with TRBD2 as a possible D gene (6 bases). Germline CDR1 MNHEY, CDR2 SVGEGT. The CDR3 has 14 residues. V was clipped by 2 bases and J by 4 bases, with 11 bases between them. CDR3 residues: CASSYPGLRETQYF. For the CDR3, the DNA is TGTGCCAGCAGTTACCCGGGACTGCGAGAGACCCAGTACTTC.

The chain recombines TRBV11-2 with TRBJ2-5; 11 bases align to TRBD2. The ends lost 8 bases at V and 5 bases at J; junction bases unmatched: 4. Germline assignment: CDR1 SGHAT and CDR2 FQNNGV. This CDR3 has 13 amino acids. CDR3 protein: CASVLAGGETQYF. In DNA form, the CDR3 reads TGTGCCAGCGTCCTAGCGGGAGGTGAGACCCAGTACTTC.

V usage is TRBV11-2 and J usage is TRBJ2-7; TRBD1 aligns across 10 bases. CDR1 and CDR2 from the germline V gene are SGHAT and FQNNGV. Unmatched junction bases numbered 7, after V lost 0 bases and J lost 2 bases. The CDR3 length is 17 residues. For the CDR3, the DNA is TGTGCCAGCAGCTTAGAGGGGTCGGGGACAGGGGCCTACGAGCAGTACTTC. Protein product: CASSLEGSGTGAYEQYF.

The chain carries TRBV27 and TRBJ1-5; no firm D call. The germline V gene has CDR1 MNHEY and CDR2 SMNVEV (reference sequence). This CDR3 is 16 amino acids long. V was trimmed by 6 bases and J by 2 bases, leaving 17 bases between them. The chain's CDR3 is CASRSLTLGGNQPQHF. The CDR3 nucleotides are TGTGCCAGCAGAAGTCTAACCTTGGGAGGCAATCAGCCCCAGCATTTT.

J is TRBJ1-1 and V is TRBV5-5; a weak D match, TRBD1 (6 bases). This CDR3 has 12 residues. V lost 4 bases to trimming and J lost 12 bases, with 16 bases between them. Per germline, CDR1 SGHKS and CDR2 YYEKEE (reference sequence). CDR3 residues: CASSASGTFTFF. The CDR3 region has the DNA TGTGCCAGCAGCGCCTCAGGGACATTTACTTTCTTT.

The chain has TRBV11-2 and TRBJ2-1; 7 nucleotides match TRBD2. This CDR3 region has 13 residues. V lost 4 bases and J lost 8; bases outside the gene matches: 5. The germline CDR1 and CDR2 sequences are SGHAT and FQNNGV. The CDR3 DNA sequence: TGTGCCAGCAGCTCCCCGGGGGGATATGAGCAGTTCTTC. Amino acids: CASSSPGGYEQFF.

The chain carries TRBV15 and TRBJ1-2; D might be TRBD1 (5 bases). The length of the CDR3 is 16 residues. V was trimmed by 0 bases and J by 7 bases, leaving 18 bases between them. CDR1 and CDR2 (germline): LNHNV, YYDKDF (reference sequence). CDR3 nucleotides: TGTGCCACCAGCAGAGATGCAACCGGGGGTACGGGTGGCTACACCTTC. Its protein product is CATSRDATGGTGGYTF.

V is TRBV24-1 and J is TRBJ2-3; 9 bases map to TRBD2. Germline loops: CDR1 KGHDR, CDR2 SFDVKD. The V gene end was trimmed by 4 bases and the J gene end by 4 bases; junction bases not matched to a gene: 5. The CDR3 sequence is 15 residues long. The CDR3 DNA sequence: TGTGCCACCAGTGACTCTAGCGGGAACGCAGATACGCAGTATTTT. This encodes CATSDSSGNADTQYF.